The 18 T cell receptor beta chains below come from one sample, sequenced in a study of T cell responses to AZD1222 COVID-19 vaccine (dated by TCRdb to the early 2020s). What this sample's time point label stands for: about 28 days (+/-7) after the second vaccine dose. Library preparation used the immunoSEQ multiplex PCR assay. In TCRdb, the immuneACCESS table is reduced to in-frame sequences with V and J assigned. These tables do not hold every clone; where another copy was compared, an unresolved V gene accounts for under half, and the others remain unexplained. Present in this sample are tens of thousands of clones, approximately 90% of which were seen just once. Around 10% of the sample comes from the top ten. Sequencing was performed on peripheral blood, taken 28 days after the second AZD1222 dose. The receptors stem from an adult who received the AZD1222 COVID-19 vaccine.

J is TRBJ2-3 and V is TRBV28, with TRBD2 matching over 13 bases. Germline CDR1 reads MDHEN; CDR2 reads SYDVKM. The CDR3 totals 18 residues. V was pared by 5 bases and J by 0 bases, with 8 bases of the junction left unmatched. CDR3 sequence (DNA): TGTGCCAGCAGTCTATACGGGACTAGCGGGGCTAGCACAGATACGCAGTATTTT. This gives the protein CASSLYGTSGASTDTQYF.

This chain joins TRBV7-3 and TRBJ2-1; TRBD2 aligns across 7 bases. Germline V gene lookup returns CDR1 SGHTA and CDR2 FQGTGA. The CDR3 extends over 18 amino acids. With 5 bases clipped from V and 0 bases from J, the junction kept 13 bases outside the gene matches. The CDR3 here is CASSARPGGRASYNEQFF. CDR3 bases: TGTGCCAGCAGCGCCCGGCCCGGGGGGAGGGCCTCCTACAATGAGCAGTTCTTC.

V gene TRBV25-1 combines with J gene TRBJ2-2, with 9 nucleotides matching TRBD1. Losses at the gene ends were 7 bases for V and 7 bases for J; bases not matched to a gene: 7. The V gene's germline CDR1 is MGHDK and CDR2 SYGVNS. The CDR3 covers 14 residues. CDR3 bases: TGTGCCAGCAAGGACAGGGGTTACGGCGGGGAGCTGTTTTTT. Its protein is CASKDRGYGGELFF.

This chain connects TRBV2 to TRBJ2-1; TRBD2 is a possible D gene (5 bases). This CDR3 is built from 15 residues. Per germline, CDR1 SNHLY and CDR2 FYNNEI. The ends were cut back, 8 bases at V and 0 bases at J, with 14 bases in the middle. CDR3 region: CASRSGMSSYNEQFF. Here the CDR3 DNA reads TGTGCCAGCCGAAGCGGTATGAGCTCCTACAATGAGCAGTTCTTC. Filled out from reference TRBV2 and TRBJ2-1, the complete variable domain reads EPEVTQTPSHQVTQMGQEVILRCVPISNHLYFYWYRQILGQKVEFLVSFYNNEISEKSEIFDDQFSVERPDGSNFTLKIRSTKLEDSAMYFCASRSGMSSYNEQFFGPGTRLTVL.

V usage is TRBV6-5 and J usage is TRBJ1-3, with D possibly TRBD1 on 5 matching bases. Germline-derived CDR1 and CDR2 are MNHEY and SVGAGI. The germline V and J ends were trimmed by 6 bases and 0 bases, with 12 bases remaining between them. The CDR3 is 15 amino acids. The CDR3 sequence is CASRIDRYSGNTIYF. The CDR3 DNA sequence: TGTGCCAGCAGAATCGACAGATACTCTGGAAACACCATATATTTT.

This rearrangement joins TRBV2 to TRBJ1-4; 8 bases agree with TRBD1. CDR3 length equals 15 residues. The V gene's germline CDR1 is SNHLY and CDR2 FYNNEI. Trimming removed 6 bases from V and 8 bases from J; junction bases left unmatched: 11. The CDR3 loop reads CASSLRQGAGEKLFF. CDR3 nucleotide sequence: TGTGCCAGCAGCCTTAGGCAGGGGGCGGGCGAAAAACTGTTTTTT.

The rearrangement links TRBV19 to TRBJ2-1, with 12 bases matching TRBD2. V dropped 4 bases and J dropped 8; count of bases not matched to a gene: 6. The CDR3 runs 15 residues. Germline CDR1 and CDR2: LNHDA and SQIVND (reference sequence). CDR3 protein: CASSKPGLAGHEQFF. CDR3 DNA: TGTGCCAGTAGTAAACCGGGACTAGCGGGCCATGAGCAGTTCTTC.

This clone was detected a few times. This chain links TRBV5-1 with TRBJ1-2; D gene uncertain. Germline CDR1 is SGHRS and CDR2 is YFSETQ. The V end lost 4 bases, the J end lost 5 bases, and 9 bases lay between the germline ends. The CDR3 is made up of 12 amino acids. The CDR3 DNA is TGCGCCAGCAGCATGGTGGGTTATGGCTACACCTTC. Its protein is CASSMVGYGYTF.

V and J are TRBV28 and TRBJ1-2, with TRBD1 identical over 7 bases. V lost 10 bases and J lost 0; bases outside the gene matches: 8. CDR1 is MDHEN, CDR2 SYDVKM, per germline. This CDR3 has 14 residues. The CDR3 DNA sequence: TGTGCCACCCTTAGGGGGCAGGCTAACTATGGCTACACCTTC. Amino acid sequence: CATLRGQANYGYTF.

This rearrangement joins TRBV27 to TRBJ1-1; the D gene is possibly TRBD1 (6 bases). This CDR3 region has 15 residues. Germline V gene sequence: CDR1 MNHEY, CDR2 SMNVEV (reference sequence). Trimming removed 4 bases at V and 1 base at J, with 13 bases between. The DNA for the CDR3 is TGTGCCAGCAGTTCATCTGGACAGTCGAACACTGAAGCTTTCTTT. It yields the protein CASSSSGQSNTEAFF.

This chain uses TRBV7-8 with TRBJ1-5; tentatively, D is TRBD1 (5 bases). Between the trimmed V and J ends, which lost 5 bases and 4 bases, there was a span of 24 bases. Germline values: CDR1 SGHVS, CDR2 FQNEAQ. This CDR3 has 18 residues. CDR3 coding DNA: TGTGCCAGCAGCGTAATTGGGGACGGCTGGAGAGGTAATCAGCCCCAGCATTTT. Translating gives CASSVIGDGWRGNQPQHF. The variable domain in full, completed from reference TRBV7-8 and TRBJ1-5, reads GAGVSQSPRYKVAKRGQDVALRCDPISGHVSLFWYQQALGQGPEFLTYFQNEAQLDKSGLPSDRFFAERPEGSVSTLKIQRTQQEDSAVYLCASSVIGDGWRGNQPQHFGDGTRLSIL.

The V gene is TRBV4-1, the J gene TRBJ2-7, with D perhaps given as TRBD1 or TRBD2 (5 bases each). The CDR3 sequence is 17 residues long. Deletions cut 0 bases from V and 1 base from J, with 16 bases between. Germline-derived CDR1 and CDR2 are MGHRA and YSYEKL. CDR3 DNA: TGCGCCAGCAGCCAAGATATCGGATTGGGGGTGTCCTACGAGCAGTACTTC. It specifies CASSQDIGLGVSYEQYF.

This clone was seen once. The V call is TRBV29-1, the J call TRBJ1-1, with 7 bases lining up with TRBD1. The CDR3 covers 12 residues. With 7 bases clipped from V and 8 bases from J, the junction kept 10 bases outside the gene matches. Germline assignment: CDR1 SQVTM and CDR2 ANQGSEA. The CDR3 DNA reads TGCAGCGGCCTAGGAACGACAGGGGAAGCTTTCTTT. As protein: CSGLGTTGEAFF.

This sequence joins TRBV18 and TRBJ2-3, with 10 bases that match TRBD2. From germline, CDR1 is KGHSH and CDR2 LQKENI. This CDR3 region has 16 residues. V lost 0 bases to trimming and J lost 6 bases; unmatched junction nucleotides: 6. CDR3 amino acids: CASSPPSSGGVDTQYF. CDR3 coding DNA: TGTGCCAGCTCACCACCGTCTAGCGGGGGAGTGGATACGCAGTATTTT.

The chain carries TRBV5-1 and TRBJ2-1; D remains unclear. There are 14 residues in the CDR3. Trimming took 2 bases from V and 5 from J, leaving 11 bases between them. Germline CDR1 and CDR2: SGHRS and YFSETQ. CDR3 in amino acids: CASSFTGPDNEQFF. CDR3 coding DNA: TGCGCCAGCAGCTTTACCGGGCCCGACAATGAGCAGTTCTTC.

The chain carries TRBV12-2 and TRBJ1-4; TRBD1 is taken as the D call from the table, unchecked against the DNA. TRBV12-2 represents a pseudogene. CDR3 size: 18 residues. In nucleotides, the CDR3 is TGTGCAAGTCGCTCGGTTCATGGGACACTAACAACTAATGAAAAACTGTTTTTT. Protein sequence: CASRSVHGTLTTNEKLFF.

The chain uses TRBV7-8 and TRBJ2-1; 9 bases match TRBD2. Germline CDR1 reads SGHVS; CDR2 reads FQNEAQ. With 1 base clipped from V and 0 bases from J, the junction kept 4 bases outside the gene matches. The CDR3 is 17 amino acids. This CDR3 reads CASSLELAGGSYNEQFF. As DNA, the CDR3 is TGTGCCAGCAGCTTAGAACTAGCGGGCGGCTCCTACAATGAGCAGTTCTTC.

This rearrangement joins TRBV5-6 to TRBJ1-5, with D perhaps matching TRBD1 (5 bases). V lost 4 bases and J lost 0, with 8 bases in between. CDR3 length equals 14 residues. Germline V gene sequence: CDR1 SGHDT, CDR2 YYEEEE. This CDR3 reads CASSGGYSNQPQHF. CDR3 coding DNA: TGTGCCAGCAGCGGGGGGTATAGCAATCAGCCCCAGCATTTT.